This T cell receptor (beta chain) was retrieved from a study of blood T cell repertoires in COVID-19. Study context: Some COVID-19 samples were acute and others convalescent; all came from the United States, Italy and Spain. T cells, B-cell-depleted T cells, or PBMCs supplied cDNA or gDNA.

Authors' processing steps: Reference gene primers were amplified, and this amplification served to estimate nucleated cell counts. Some clones are missing from TCRdb's copy, which holds only in-frame ones; the method was immunoSEQ multiplex PCR. V and J calls plus clone size are reproduced from that table; the DNA served to infer D and trimming. The sample consists of about 50,000 clones, roughly nine tenths of them appearing once. Germline CDR1 is LNHDA and CDR2 is SQIVND (reference sequence). The length of the CDR3 is 15 residues. The junction had 8 bases not matched to a gene; V was cut back by 5 bases and J by 3 bases.

This clonotype was obtained from a human donor in a cohort sampled during active COVID-19. The rearrangement joins TRBV19 to TRBJ2-7; TRBD2 matches at 9 bases. Sequenced: peripheral blood. The CDR3 protein is CASSAASGALYEQYF. CDR3 sequence (DNA): TGTGCCAGTAGTGCGGCTAGCGGGGCCCTCTACGAGCAGTACTTC.